This T cell receptor beta chain was sequenced in a study of cytomegalovirus exposure and HLA in healthy donors. With respect to this clone: Its specificity is not known.

V shed 4 bases, J shed 4 bases, and the junction held 8 bases outside the gene matches. Looked up from germline, CDR1 is MNHEY and CDR2 is SVGAGI. The CDR3 runs 15 residues. Primers for the PCR totalled 60 Vbeta and 13 Jbeta. The data were produced by immunoSEQ multiplex PCR, yet TCRdb's version contains in-frame clones alone and is incomplete. This sample has fewer than 250,000 clones, with 87% found just once. Study results and caveats: TRBV6-2, TRBV6-3 and other indistinguishable V segments were excluded. Segments of the TCR beta V type were, in most cases, productive about 87% or about 30% of the time in an earlier analysis.

Each of the donors was a healthy bone marrow donor. The sequence was obtained from a man under 40 in good health and CMV-seronegative. Sequencing was performed on PBMCs. The chain couples TRBV6-5 to TRBJ2-3, with 7 nucleotides matching TRBD1. This CDR3 is CASSSPTQGADTQYF. CDR3 bases: TGTGCCAGCAGTTCCCCGACCCAGGGGGCAGATACGCAGTATTTT.